Following are 28 T cell receptor beta chains from one sample sequenced in a study of T cells in Graves' hyperthyroidism and ophthalmopathy. TCR beta CDR3 regions were amplified from RNA transcripts. TCR CDR3 regions were first amplified by RT-PCR with HTBI primers. TCRdb re-called the multiplex PCR reads through MiXCR, storing one row per CDR3 protein. Here the sample spans about 590,000 distinct CDR3 sequences, about 14% being singletons. The sequenced sample consisted of blood. The receptors shown here come from a woman between 18 and 29 years old with Graves' ophthalmopathy.

This clonotype was picked up many times. CDR3 bases: TGTGCCAGCAACTCAAGGGAGGGCCCCCAGTATTTT. Protein: CASNSREGPQYF. This rearrangement joins TRBV28 to TRBJ2-3; 7 bases fit TRBD2. Germline values: CDR1 MDHEN, CDR2 SYDVKM. This CDR3 region has 12 residues. V gave up 7 bases and J gave up 12 bases; unmatched junction bases: 10.

At least ten counts were recorded for this clonotype. This chain links TRBV28 with TRBJ2-7; 7 positions agree with TRBD2. This CDR3 comprises 13 residues. The V gene end was trimmed by 8 bases and the J gene end by 6 bases; junction bases not matched to a gene: 10. Germline V lookup: CDR1 MDHEN, CDR2 SYDVKM. The DNA for the CDR3 is TGTGCCAGCGGGGGGAGGGCCTTTGTCGAGCAGTACTTC. Its protein is CASGGRAFVEQYF.

This clonotype was detected a few times. The rearrangement links TRBV9 to TRBJ1-1; 7 bases are shared with TRBD1. This CDR3 is built from 12 residues. Germline V lookup: CDR1 SGDLS, CDR2 YYNGEE. The trim removed 6 bases at V and 5 bases at J, leaving 4 bases unmatched. CDR3 protein: CASKGAGTEAFF. CDR3 DNA: TGTGCCAGCAAGGGGGCTGGGACTGAAGCTTTCTTT.

This chain links TRBV6-5 with TRBJ2-5; D is perhaps TRBD2 (5 bases). This CDR3 spans 14 amino acids. Between the trimmed V and J ends, which lost 0 bases and 11 bases, there was a span of 16 bases. Germline CDR1 reads MNHEY; CDR2 reads SVGAGI. The CDR3 spells CASSYSYMREEQYF. In nucleotides, the CDR3 is TGTGCCAGCAGTTACTCTTATATGAGGGAAGAGCAGTACTTC.

The chain employs TRBV19 and TRBJ2-3; possible D gene TRBD2, 6 bases. Germline CDR1 LNHDA, CDR2 SQIVND (reference sequence). There are 16 residues in the CDR3. The V end lost 6 bases, the J end lost 2 bases, and 18 bases lay between the germline ends. CDR3 protein: CASRSRDWYHTDTQYF. The CDR3 nucleotides read TGTGCCAGTAGGTCCCGGGACTGGTATCACACAGATACGCAGTATTTT.

This clonotype has at least ten counts. The rearrangement links TRBV7-8 to TRBJ2-1; no clear D gene. V was trimmed by 4 bases and J by 4 bases, leaving 5 bases between them. CDR1 and CDR2 from the germline V gene are SGHVS and FQNEAQ. The CDR3 sequence is 12 residues long. The chain's CDR3 is CASSWVYNEQFF. CDR3 DNA sequence: TGTGCCAGCAGCTGGGTATACAATGAGCAGTTCTTC. The entire variable domain, with the rest obtained from reference TRBV7-8 and TRBJ2-1, is as follows: GAGVSQSPRYKVAKRGQDVALRCDPISGHVSLFWYQQALGQGPEFLTYFQNEAQLDKSGLPSDRFFAERPEGSVSTLKIQRTQQEDSAVYLCASSWVYNEQFFGPGTRLTVL.

This clonotype was seen repeatedly, ten times or more. V is TRBV20-1 and J is TRBJ2-3, with 9 bases aligning to TRBD2. CDR3 length equals 15 residues. In germline, CDR1 is DFQATT, CDR2 SNEGSKA (reference sequence). J was trimmed by 2 bases and V by 5 bases; bases with no gene match: 8. CDR3 DNA: TGCAGTGCTTCCATGGCTAGCGGGGACACAGATACGCAGTATTTT. Its translation is CSASMASGDTDTQYF.

This clonotype came up a few times. The J gene is TRBJ2-3, the V gene TRBV3-1, with a tentative D call TRBD2 (6 bases). V was clipped by 4 bases and J by 3 bases, with 17 bases between them. CDR3 size: 16 residues. CDR1 LGHDT and CDR2 YNNKEL come from the germline V gene (reference sequence). Here the CDR3 DNA reads TGTGCCAGCAGCCCGTCCGGGACTGGCATAACAGATACGCAGTATTTT. Translating it yields CASSPSGTGITDTQYF.

Regarding this clonotype: One base away lies a much larger clone, so this may be a sequencing read error. The chain carries TRBV12-3 or TRBV12-4 and TRBJ2-2, with unresolved D. V lost 3 bases, J lost 6 bases, and 17 bases lay in between. This CDR3 contains 16 residues. Here the CDR3 DNA reads TGTGCCAGCAGTTTGGCGCTCGAGCGAAACGCCGGGGAGCTGTTTTTT. It encodes CASSLALERNAGELFF.

The chain employs TRBV6-2 or TRBV6-3 and TRBJ2-7; D not resolved. CDR1 is MNHEY and CDR2 is SVGEGT in the germline V gene. Trimming removed 6 bases at V and 0 bases at J, with 12 bases between. The CDR3 sequence is 14 residues long. DNA for the CDR3: TGTGCCAGCAGGGTGGGCGGAAGCTCCTACGAGCAGTACTTC. Its translation is CASRVGGSSYEQYF.

The rearrangement links TRBV27 to TRBJ1-2, with a possible D match to TRBD1 (6 bases). There are 14 residues in the CDR3. Trimming took 6 bases from V and 8 from J, leaving 19 bases between them. Germline V gene lookup returns CDR1 MNHEY and CDR2 SMNVEV (reference sequence). CDR3 nucleotides: TGTGCCAGCAGACCGGGACACCTATCCGGCGGCTACACCTTC. Translation gives CASRPGHLSGGYTF.

This clonotype has a single count. The junction departs from the called germline gene at one end, perhaps through a read error. V gene TRBV6-6 combines with J gene TRBJ1-5; no definite D call. The CDR3 totals 12 residues. The V gene's germline CDR1 is MNHNY and CDR2 SVGAGI (reference sequence). CDR3 sequence: CVSSYSPQDSHF. The CDR3 nucleotides are TGTGTCAGCAGTTACTCGCCCCAGGACTCCCATTTT.

V gene TRBV9 combines with J gene TRBJ2-7; 7 bases match TRBD2. V shed 0 bases, J shed 4 bases, and the junction held 10 bases outside the gene matches. Germline CDR1 SGDLS, CDR2 YYNGEE. CDR3 length: 16 residues. The CDR3, as DNA: TGTGCCAGCAGCGTAGGGATCGGCGGGAGACTTTACGAGCAGTACTTC. This gives the protein CASSVGIGGRLYEQYF.

This clonotype was recorded at least ten times. This sequence joins TRBV2 and TRBJ1-1, with TRBD1 identical over 10 bases. Per germline, CDR1 SNHLY and CDR2 FYNNEI. The CDR3 extends over 14 amino acids. V trimming: 6 bases; J trimming: 3 bases; junction bases outside the gene matches: 4. This chain's CDR3 is CASSPTGGHTEAFF. CDR3 nucleotide sequence: TGTGCCAGCAGCCCGACAGGGGGCCACACTGAAGCTTTCTTT.

V gene TRBV20-1 combines with J gene TRBJ1-4, with 12 bases lining up with TRBD1. The V gene's germline CDR1 is DFQATT and CDR2 SNEGSKA (reference sequence). Trimming cost V 3 bases and J 5 bases; bases outside gene matches: 10. The CDR3 contains 17 residues. The CDR3: CSASGTGGYLRNEKLFF. The CDR3 DNA reads as TGCAGTGCTAGCGGGACAGGGGGCTATCTACGAAATGAAAAACTGTTTTTT.

The chain is built from TRBV3-1 and TRBJ2-1; TRBD2 matches 11 bases. Per the germline V gene, CDR1 is LGHDT and CDR2 is YNNKEL (reference sequence). The CDR3 is 17 residues long. V trimming: 1 base; J trimming: 3 bases; junction bases outside the gene matches: 5. In nucleotides, the CDR3 is TGTGCCAGCAGCCAAGTTTCTGGACTAGCGGGCTACAATGAGCAGTTCTTC. Protein sequence: CASSQVSGLAGYNEQFF.

This chain links TRBV11-2 with TRBJ1-3, with no clear D. Germline V gene lookup returns CDR1 SGHAT and CDR2 FQNNGV. The CDR3 contains 13 residues. V lost 5 bases to trimming and J lost 7 bases, with 12 bases between them. The DNA of the CDR3 is TGTGCCAGCAGCGGATTGGTCGGGAACACCATATATTTT. Translated: CASSGLVGNTIYF.

This clonotype has just a few counts. The chain employs TRBV4-3 and TRBJ2-2, with 8 bases identical to TRBD2. Germline loops: CDR1 LGHNA, CDR2 YSLEER. After removal of 3 bases from V and 5 bases from J, the junction contained 5 bases not matched to a gene. This CDR3 comprises 15 residues. This CDR3 is CASSHREGRTGELFF. In nucleotides, the CDR3 is TGCGCCAGCAGCCATCGGGAGGGCCGAACCGGGGAGCTGTTTTTT.

To note about this clonotype: A much larger clone differs by one base, so this may be a read error. CDR3 amino acids: CASSKDMTVQETQYF. Here the CDR3 DNA reads TGTGCCAGCAGCAAAGATATGACAGTCCAAGAGACCCAGTACTTC. This chain uses TRBV3-1 with TRBJ2-5; a possible D gene is TRBD1 (5 bases). Germline V gene data show CDR1 as LGHDT and CDR2 as YNNKEL (reference sequence). The CDR3 sequence is 15 residues long.

In this sample, this clonotype turned up many times. The chain combines TRBV3-1 with TRBJ2-7; D perhaps matches TRBD2 (5 bases). This CDR3 has 14 amino acids. V lost 0 bases and J lost 6, with 12 bases in between. CDR1 LGHDT and CDR2 YNNKEL come from the germline V gene (reference sequence). CDR3 in amino acids: CASSQDDSRGEQYF. CDR3 DNA: TGTGCCAGCAGCCAAGATGACTCCCGGGGCGAGCAGTACTTC.

This clonotype was detected many times. The chain links TRBV12-3 or TRBV12-4 to TRBJ2-7; weak D call: TRBD1 (6 bases). The length of the CDR3 is 15 residues. V was trimmed by 0 bases and J by 6 bases, leaving 15 bases between them. The CDR3 loop reads CASSLAEPGVREQYF. The CDR3 region has the DNA TGTGCCAGCAGTTTAGCGGAGCCAGGGGTTCGCGAGCAGTACTTC.

This clonotype was picked up many times. V and J are TRBV19 and TRBJ2-7; TRBD1 might be the D (6 bases). CDR1 and CDR2 from the germline V gene are LNHDA and SQIVND (reference sequence). The CDR3 loop spans 15 amino acids. Trimming removed 2 bases at V and 3 bases at J, with 14 bases between. CDR3 in DNA: TGTGCCAGTAGTATAAGGGGACAAGGGGTCTACGAGCAGTACTTC. Encoded protein: CASSIRGQGVYEQYF.

This clonotype occurred many times. J is TRBJ2-1 and V is TRBV3-1; 11 nucleotides line up with TRBD2. CDR1 is LGHDT, CDR2 YNNKEL, per germline (reference sequence). J was trimmed by 5 bases and V by 1 base; bases with no gene match: 4. This CDR3 is built from 16 residues. CDR3 DNA: TGTGCCAGCAGCCAAGGGGGGACTAGCGGAAACAATGAGCAGTTCTTC. Amino acid sequence: CASSQGGTSGNNEQFF.

There are a few counts of this clonotype. V is TRBV9 and J is TRBJ2-1; TRBD2 agrees at 12 bases. CDR3 size: 15 residues. With 0 bases clipped from V and 9 bases from J, the junction kept 4 bases outside the gene matches. Germline assignment: CDR1 SGDLS and CDR2 YYNGEE. CDR3 nucleotides: TGTGCCAGCAGCGTAGCCCTAGCGGGAGGGCTTGAGCAGTTCTTC. Protein: CASSVALAGGLEQFF.

The chain couples TRBV15 to TRBJ1-2; D is possibly TRBD1 (6 bases). Germline V lookup: CDR1 LNHNV, CDR2 YYDKDF (reference sequence). The CDR3 length is 17 residues. With 0 bases removed from V and 4 bases from J, the gap between germline ends came to 18 bases. CDR3 in amino acids: CATSRDRLGGAGYGYTF. The CDR3 region has the DNA TGTGCCACCAGCAGAGATAGGCTCGGGGGCGCGGGCTATGGCTACACCTTC.

This clonotype was observed many times. This rearrangement joins TRBV2 to TRBJ2-7; 8 bases match TRBD1. Trimming removed 8 bases from V and 2 bases from J; junction bases left unmatched: 8. The CDR3 is 14 amino acids. CDR1 and CDR2 from the germline V gene are SNHLY and FYNNEI. CDR3 region: CASLPGQGPYEQYF. For the CDR3, the DNA is TGTGCCAGCCTTCCTGGACAGGGCCCCTACGAGCAGTACTTC.

The table lists this clonotype with a few counts. This may be a read error, as it is one base from a much larger clone. The final CDR3 position lacks the conserved phenylalanine or tryptophan, pointing to a likely read error. The genes are TRBV5-1 and TRBJ2-1; no clear D gene. Germline CDR1 and CDR2: SGHRS and YFSETQ. The CDR3 totals 14 residues. V was trimmed by 2 bases and J by 4 bases, leaving 10 bases between them. This chain's CDR3 is CASSFGGGYNEQFL. CDR3 coding DNA: TGCGCCAGCAGCTTTGGTGGTGGGTACAATGAGCAGTTCCTC.

The rearrangement joins TRBV7-8 to TRBJ1-5; 10 nucleotides align to TRBD1. CDR3 size: 21 residues. Trimming took 4 bases from V and 6 from J; bases not matched to a gene: 24. Germline-derived CDR1 and CDR2 are SGHVS and FQNEAQ. CDR3 sequence: CASSSGYTPRKGQGGRQPQHF. In nucleotides, the CDR3 is TGTGCCAGCAGCTCAGGATATACCCCCCGCAAAGGACAGGGGGGACGTCAGCCCCAGCATTTT.